The entry below describes one T cell receptor (beta chain). This entry belongs to a study of Tregs in tolerant kidney transplant recipients. Related graft donors supplied nonmyeloablative bone marrow transplants, and mixed chimerism was transient. This CDR3 has 15 amino acids. J gave up 3 bases and V 4 bases, and 5 bases lay outside the gene matches. CDR1 SGHRS and CDR2 YFSETQ come from the germline V gene. Using immunoSEQ multiplex PCR, the repertoire was profiled, and TCRdb retains in-frame clones only, with some absent. The sample consists of roughly 70,000 clones, more than 70% of them appearing once.

Sequences were derived from CD4+ T cells from blood (PBMCs), sampled 6 months after the transplant. The source is a human patient who received a combined kidney and bone marrow transplant. T cells may partly derive from the graft donor. The chain combines TRBV5-1 with TRBJ2-2; 8 bases are a match to TRBD1. The CDR3 loop is CASSEDRADTGELFF. Here the CDR3 DNA reads TGCGCCAGCAGCGAGGACAGGGCGGACACCGGGGAGCTGTTTTTT. The whole variable domain, remainder taken from reference TRBV5-1 and TRBJ2-2, is KAGVTQTPRYLIKTRGQQVTLSCSPISGHRSVSWYQQTPGQGLQFLFEYFSETQRNKGNFPGRFSGRQFSNSRSEMNVSTLELGDSALYLCASSEDRADTGELFFGEGSRLTVL.